This T cell receptor beta chain was obtained from a study of OX40 agonist ivuxolimab in advanced cancers. In the case of this clone: Other nucleotide sequences from this sample produce the same CDR3.

CDR1 and CDR2 (germline): SGHRS, YFSETQ. The CDR3 is 11 amino acids. Trimming shortened V by 3 bases and J by 3 bases, and 4 bases separated the two germline ends. TCRdb's table, derived via immunoSEQ multiplex PCR, lists solely in-frame clones and lacks some. The table lists 34,000 or so clones, more than 60% of them singletons. Sequenced here: CD4+ or CD8+ T cells sorted from blood, sampled in a trial of the OX40 agonist ivuxolimab. The rearrangement links TRBV5-1 to TRBJ2-7; D not certain. This clonotype was obtained from an adult with an advanced solid tumor such as melanoma, head and neck, liver or kidney cancer. The CDR3, as DNA: TGCGCCAGCAGCTCACACTACGAGCAGTACTTC. Translated: CASSSHYEQYF.